What follows describes a single T cell receptor beta chain. The antigen it recognizes is unknown. Base-call qualities are not available, and no considerably larger clone is one nucleotide away. This sample is drawn from a study of T cell responses to AZD1222 COVID-19 vaccine listed by TCRdb under 2021. The study in broad terms: Because spike-specific TCR depth and breadth did not differ between the two schedules, AZD1222 recipients who got a second dose at roughly 4 weeks were pooled with those who got a second dose at roughly 12 weeks. TCR sequencing covered about 230 trial participants: 200 to 220 given two doses of AZD1222 and around 26 given two doses of MenACWY control vaccine. Trial participants were enrolled into age subgroups of 18-55, 56-69 and 70-plus years, which contained around 150, 28 and 57 TCR-sequenced participants, respectively. The research as a whole found: CD4 TCRs associated with the vaccine covered the entire spike protein, and the dominant responses were in regions 160-218 and 743-854. Because no samples from the day 14 peak response were available, repertoires could be characterized only after the peak T cell response. Participants were mostly white British and included more females than males, and it was suggested by the authors that clonal diversity may have been underestimated. In the small 56-69-year group, the increase in depth fell short of significance, most likely because of low power. Only five to seven AZD1222 recipients were SARS-CoV-2 seropositive at baseline, limiting conclusions about previously exposed vaccinees. Spike-specific TCR breadth and depth rose significantly after two AZD1222 doses compared with day 0 and with MenACWY recipients. Reportedly, close to half of the unique spike-specific TCRs recognized epitopes lying outside the regions that are mutated in the B.1.351 and B.1.1.7 variants.

In the paper's terms, the time point label means: baseline before first vaccination. Samples from vaccinated people were obtained from the UK trials COV001 and COV002, which included a single-blind randomized controlled phase 2/3 trial of AZD1222 (ChAdOx1 nCoV-19) in healthy adults. For TCRbeta chain sequencing, PBMC samples were collected from trial participants at day 0 and at day 28 after the second dose. The CDR3 regions of human TCRbeta chains were analyzed by immunosequencing. The study's processing was this. TCRs in the repertoires were compared against a reference library of SARS-CoV-2-specific TCRs that had been generated with the MIRA antigen-specificity platform. Breadth was defined as the fraction of unique TCRs that were SARS-CoV-2-associated, and depth was defined as the fraction of total T cells that were SARS-CoV-2-associated. Using the MIRA data, each spike-specific TCR was assigned both to the spike region to which the TCR was reactive and to a CD4 or CD8 class. Log10-transformed breadth and depth values were compared by one-way ANOVA with Sidak's multiple comparisons tests. TCRdb carries this immuneACCESS record with in-frame sequences only. Its versions omit some clonotypes, under half of them owing to an unresolved V gene in the studies checked, with the rest unexplained. The DNA was the basis for D and trimming; V, J and clone size are from that table. The sample table records over 85,000 clones; roughly 90% of these occur just once. The top ten constitute 8% to 9.5% of the sample.

At the junction V is shortened by 5 bases and J by 3 bases; bases outside the gene matches: 9. CDR1 SNHLY and CDR2 FYNNEI are derived from the germline V gene. CDR3 length: 17 amino acids, cysteine to phenylalanine. Only the CDR3 DNA is retained, 51 bases long and in frame from the first base. The V and J genes are TRBV2 and TRBJ2-5, and 13 junctional nucleotides match TRBD2. Material: peripheral blood, obtained on day 0 of AZD1222 vaccination. The source of this sequence is an adult in good health. The nucleotide sequence reads TGTGCCAGCAGTAAAGTGGTAGGACTAGCGGGGGAAGAGACCCAGTACTTC. Its product reads: CASSKVVGLAGEETQYF.